The source of this T cell receptor (beta chain) is a study of blood T cell repertoires in COVID-19. At the level of the study: From T cells, B-cell-depleted T cells, or PBMCs came the material, which was cDNA or gDNA.

In the authors' workflow: Reference gene primer amplification gave estimated nucleated cell counts. The data were produced by immunoSEQ multiplex PCR, yet TCRdb's version contains in-frame clones alone and is incomplete. The D gene and trimming were derived from the DNA, and the V and J assignments and clone size from that table. Of about 260,000 clones detected, about 87% appear once; the ten largest clones hold about 3.1%. Self-reported history from a screening survey and questionnaire set each donor's cohort. In the 2 weeks before study entry, exposed participants met a COVID-19 case, which was PCR-confirmed or clinician-diagnosed. The receptor was isolated from a woman in her thirties or forties who had been exposed to COVID-19. Sequenced material: PBMCs or T cells enriched from blood (not recorded which).

The CDR3 region has the DNA TGTGCCAGCAGCCAACTTCTGGACAGGGGGGAGACCCAGTACTTC. It specifies CASSQLLDRGETQYF. This chain connects TRBV14 to TRBJ2-5; 10 bases agree with TRBD1. Germline V CDR1 and CDR2: SGHDN, FVKESK. This CDR3 region has 15 residues. V shed 2 bases, J shed 5 bases, and the junction held 5 bases outside the gene matches. Looking up the rest from reference TRBV14 and TRBJ2-5 gives the full variable domain: EAGVTQFPSHSVIEKGQTVTLRCDPISGHDNLYWYRRVMGKEIKFLLHFVKESKQDESGMPNNRFLAERTGGTYSTLKVQPAELEDSGVYFCASSQLLDRGETQYFGPGTRLLVL.